The present TCR beta chain was sequenced within a study of blood T cell repertoires in COVID-19. The assay was immunoSEQ multiplex PCR, and TCRdb's table has in-frame clones only and misses some. The table shows around 330,000 clones, with 89% occurring only once. Trimming took 2 bases from V and 4 from J, leaving 18 bases between them. The CDR3 has 16 amino acids. Germline-derived CDR1 and CDR2 are SGHRS and YFSETQ. The sample taken for sequencing was PBMCs or T cells enriched from blood (not recorded which). This sequence was found in a man aged 55 to 70 who had recovered from COVID-19. The chain employs TRBV5-1 and TRBJ1-2; D might be TRBD1 (6 bases). The CDR3 DNA is TGCGCCAGCAGCTTAGGTGTAGGGGGGGCTGTCTATGGCTACACCTTC. It yields the protein CASSLGVGGAVYGYTF. The full variable domain, in which reference TRBV5-1 and TRBJ1-2 provide the parts outside the CDR3, is KAGVTQTPRYLIKTRGQQVTLSCSPISGHRSVSWYQQTPGQGLQFLFEYFSETQRNKGNFPGRFSGRQFSNSRSEMNVSTLELGDSALYLCASSLGVGGAVYGYTFGSGTRLTVV.